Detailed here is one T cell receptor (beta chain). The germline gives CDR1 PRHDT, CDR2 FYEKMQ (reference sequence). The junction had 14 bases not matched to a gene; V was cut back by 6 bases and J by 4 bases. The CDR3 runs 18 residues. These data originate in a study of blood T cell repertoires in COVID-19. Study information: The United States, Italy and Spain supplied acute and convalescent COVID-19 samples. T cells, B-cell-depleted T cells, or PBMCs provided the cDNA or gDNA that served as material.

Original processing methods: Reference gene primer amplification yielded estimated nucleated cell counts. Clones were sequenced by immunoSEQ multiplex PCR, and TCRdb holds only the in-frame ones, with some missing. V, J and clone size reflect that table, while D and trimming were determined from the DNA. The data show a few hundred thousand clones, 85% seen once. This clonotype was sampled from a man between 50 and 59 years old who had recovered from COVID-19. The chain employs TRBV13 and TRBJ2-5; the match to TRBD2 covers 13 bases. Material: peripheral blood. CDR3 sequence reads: CASRYDRTSGSLSETQYF. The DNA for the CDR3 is TGTGCCAGCAGATATGACAGGACTAGCGGGAGCTTATCAGAGACCCAGTACTTC.